This record looks at one T cell receptor (beta chain) sequence and its context. Its antigen remains unknown. The ends were cut back, 8 bases at V and 4 bases at J, with 12 bases in the middle. This CDR3 region has 12 residues. Germline V gene data show CDR1 as MNHEY and CDR2 as SVGEGT. The data derive from a study of vaccination and CD4 T cells after COVID-19. Whole-study context: Timing of post-vaccine sample collection was a median about 76 days after dose two, with a range of 14 to 241.

Once obtained from cultured CD4+ T cells, the DNA was sequenced using the Oncomine TCR Beta short-read assay. TCRdb re-called the PCR reads through MiXCR, storing one row per CDR3 protein. The data show around 20,000 distinct CDR3 sequences, 50% to 65% seen once. Treatment: roughly 11-day PBMC culture with coronavirus spike peptide pools or control peptides (ViraFEST assay). The chain joins TRBV6-2 or TRBV6-3 to TRBJ2-7; D may be TRBD1 (6 bases). The sequence was collected from a human donor who had recovered from COVID-19. The sample consisted of CD4+ T cells from blood, cultured in vitro, taken before SARS-CoV-2 vaccination. The chain's CDR3 is CASSDRRYEQYF. CDR3 DNA: TGTGCCAGCTCCGACAGGAGGTACGAGCAGTACTTC.